This T cell receptor beta chain stems from a study of CD8 T cells in Susac syndrome. TEMRA cells underwent FACS enrichment and CD8+ and CD4+ T cells underwent negative isolation. Per the germline V gene, CDR1 is SEHNR and CDR2 is FQNEAQ (reference sequence). Trimming left V 3 bases short and J 2 bases short, with 7 bases between. This CDR3 has 14 amino acids. Reverse transcription used roughly 0.45 to 1 ug RNA and random hexamers. TCRdb re-derived calls from the immunoSEQ multiplex PCR reads in MiXCR, one entry per CDR3 protein. The sample lists approximately 150,000 distinct CDR3 sequences; just under 95% were seen once.

The sequencing input was CD4+ T cells from PBMCs. The V and J genes are TRBV7-9 and TRBJ1-4; D gene ambiguous. The clonotype comes from a human donor in good health. CDR3 sequence reads: CASSLGLTNEKLFF. CDR3 in DNA: TGTGCCAGCAGCTTGGGCCTGACTAATGAAAAACTGTTTTTT.